This is a list of T cell receptor beta chains from one sample in a study of cytomegalovirus exposure and HLA in healthy donors. The assay was immunoSEQ multiplex PCR, and TCRdb's table has in-frame clones only and misses some. The table records fewer than 200,000 clones, approximately 11% of them present only once. The sample taken for sequencing was PBMCs. The receptors derive from a man over 45 in good health and CMV-seropositive. CDR3s include the opening cysteine and the closing phenylalanine or tryptophan. Fields, in order: V gene, J gene, clone size, D gene, CDR3 protein, CDR3 DNA. The D gene is left open where the match is weak. Clone size is given for some rows only: seen once, a few or many times, or a class if the clone is expanded.

v_gene: TRBV28; j_gene: TRBJ1-2; abundance: few; d_gene: TRBD1; CDR3aa: CASSSTGGHYGYTF; CDR3nt: TGTGCCAGCAGTTCCACAGGGGGGCACTATGGCTACACCTTC
v_gene: TRBV5-4; j_gene: TRBJ2-1; abundance: few; d_gene: TRBD2; CDR3aa: CASSLRTSGYNEQFF; CDR3nt: TGTGCCAGCAGCTTGCGGACTAGCGGTTACAATGAGCAGTTCTTC
v_gene: TRBV19; j_gene: TRBJ2-7; abundance: NA; d_gene: TRBD1; CDR3aa: CASSKPGQGTYEQYF; CDR3nt: TGTGCCAGTAGTAAACCGGGACAGGGGACGTACGAGCAGTACTTC
v_gene: TRBV6-5; j_gene: TRBJ2-1; abundance: few; d_gene: TRBD2; CDR3aa: CASRTSGGYNEQFF; CDR3nt: TGTGCCAGCAGGACTAGCGGGGGGTACAATGAGCAGTTCTTC
v_gene: TRBV15; j_gene: TRBJ1-5; abundance: NA; d_gene: TRBD1; CDR3aa: CATSRTGEINNQPQHF; CDR3nt: TGTGCCACCAGCAGAACAGGGGAAATCAACAATCAGCCCCAGCATTTT
v_gene: TRBV28; j_gene: TRBJ2-2; abundance: few; d_gene: NA; CDR3aa: CASSRGLANTGELFF; CDR3nt: TGTGCCAGCAGCCGCGGACTCGCGAACACCGGGGAGCTGTTTTTT
v_gene: TRBV11-3; j_gene: TRBJ2-1; abundance: NA; d_gene: TRBD1; CDR3aa: CASSLRGQGTYNEQFF; CDR3nt: TGTGCCAGCAGCTTAAGAGGACAGGGGACATACAATGAGCAGTTCTTC
v_gene: TRBV5-8; j_gene: TRBJ2-3; abundance: few; d_gene: TRBD1; CDR3aa: CASSFKGQGKGTQYF; CDR3nt: TGTGCCAGCAGTTTTAAAGGACAGGGTAAGGGTACGCAGTATTTT
v_gene: TRBV28; j_gene: TRBJ1-1; abundance: NA; d_gene: NA; CDR3aa: CASSLTALNTEAFF; CDR3nt: TGTGCCAGCAGTCTAACAGCTTTGAACACTGAAGCTTTCTTT
v_gene: TRBV28; j_gene: TRBJ1-1; abundance: few; d_gene: NA; CDR3aa: CASSLAGRLNTEAFF; CDR3nt: TGTGCCAGCAGTTTAGCGGGACGGTTGAACACTGAAGCTTTCTTT
v_gene: TRBV6-5; j_gene: TRBJ1-3; abundance: NA; d_gene: NA; CDR3aa: CASRSSGNTIYF; CDR3nt: TGTGCCAGCAGGAGCTCTGGAAACACCATATATTTT